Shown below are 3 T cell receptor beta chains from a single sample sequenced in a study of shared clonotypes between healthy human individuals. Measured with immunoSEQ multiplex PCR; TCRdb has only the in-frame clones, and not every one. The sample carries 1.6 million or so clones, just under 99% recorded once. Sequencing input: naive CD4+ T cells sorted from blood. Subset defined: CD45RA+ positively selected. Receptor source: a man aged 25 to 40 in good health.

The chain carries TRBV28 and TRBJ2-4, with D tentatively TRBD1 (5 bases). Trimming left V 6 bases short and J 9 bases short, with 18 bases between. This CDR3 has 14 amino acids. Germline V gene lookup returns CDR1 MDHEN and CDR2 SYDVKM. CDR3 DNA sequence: TGTGCCAGCAGCCCGCCAGGGTTTGAAGGCATTCAGTACTTC. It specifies CASSPPGFEGIQYF.

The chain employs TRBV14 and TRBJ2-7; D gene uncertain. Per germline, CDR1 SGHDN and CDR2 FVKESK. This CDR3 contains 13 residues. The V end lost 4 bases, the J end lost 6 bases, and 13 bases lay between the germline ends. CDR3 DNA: TGTGCCAGCAGCCCCAGAGTAGTGGGCGAGCAGTACTTC. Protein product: CASSPRVVGEQYF.

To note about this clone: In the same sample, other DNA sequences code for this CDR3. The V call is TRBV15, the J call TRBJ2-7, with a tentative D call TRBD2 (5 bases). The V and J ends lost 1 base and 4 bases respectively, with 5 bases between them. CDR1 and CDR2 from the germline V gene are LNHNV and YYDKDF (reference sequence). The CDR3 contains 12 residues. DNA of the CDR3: TGTGCCACCAGCAGAGGGGAGTACGAGCAGTACTTC. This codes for CATSRGEYEQYF.